This T cell receptor (beta chain) comes out of a study of T-cell memory formation after mild COVID-19. With constant-segment primers, 5'RACE yielded cDNA libraries of TCR alpha and TCR beta that carried sample barcodes and UMIs. TCRdb itself ran the 5' RACE reads through MiXCR, one entry per CDR3 protein. The repertoire holds more than 35,000 distinct CDR3 sequences, with 8% to 10% as singletons. Trimming removed 5 bases at V and 8 bases at J, with 24 bases between. This CDR3 contains 16 residues. In germline, CDR1 is SQVTM, CDR2 ANQGSEA. The table lists this clonotype with a few counts. The TCR originated in an adult woman who had mild COVID-19 (a few samples of this study predate the infection). Cell type and time point are not known. What was sequenced was PBMCs or a T cell subset sorted from them (not recorded which). The chain carries TRBV29-1 and TRBJ1-4; D gene uncertain. The CDR3 nucleotides are TGCAGCGTTAAAGTCACAGCGGCCATTCAGACGGAAAAACTGTTTTTT. It codes for CSVKVTAAIQTEKLFF.